A selection of T cell receptor beta chains follows, all from one sample in a study of blood T cells in healthy people across ages. TCRdb redid the calling of the 5' RACE reads with MiXCR, one entry per CDR3 protein. The table has about 1 million distinct CDR3 sequences, around 27% seen once. Another study also made use of these data, one on T cells of mothers and their children.

The sequencing sample was made of blood. All receptors derive from a girl aged 2 to 10 in good health. The CDR3 runs from the conserved cysteine through the conserved F or W. Fields, in order: V gene, D gene, clone size, J gene, CDR3 protein, CDR3 DNA. The D gene is left open where the match is weak. The listing skips clone size in some rows; elsewhere it reads once, few, many or a size class.

TRBV3-1	TRBD2	few	TRBJ2-3	CASSHSGSKYTQYF	TGTGCCAGCAGCCATAGCGGGAGTAAATATACGCAGTATTTT
TRBV6-5	.	.	TRBJ2-7	CASSYSGGPRSEQYF	TGTGCCAGCAGTTACTCAGGGGGTCCAAGGAGCGAGCAGTACTTC
TRBV9	.	few	TRBJ2-6	CASSVGGADLTSGANVLTF	TGTGCCAGCAGCGTAGGCGGGGCAGACCTAACCTCTGGGGCCAACGTCCTGACTTTC
TRBV12-3/TRBV12-4	.	.	TRBJ1-1	CASSLGLLEAFF	TGTGCCAGCAGTTTGGGTCTGTTGGAAGCTTTCTTT
TRBV6-5	.	.	TRBJ2-3	CASSYYGADTQYF	TGTGCCAGCAGTTACTACGGTGCAGATACGCAGTATTTT
TRBV7-6	.	.	TRBJ2-1	CASSAKDLYNEQFF	TGTGCCAGCAGCGCCAAGGACCTTTACAATGAGCAGTTCTTC
TRBV5-1	.	few	TRBJ2-3	CASKLADSTDTQYF	TGCGCCAGCAAACTAGCAGATAGCACAGATACGCAGTATTTT
TRBV7-9	.	.	TRBJ2-7	CASSLSRESSYEQYF	TGTGCCAGCAGCTTATCCCGAGAATCTTCCTACGAGCAGTACTTC
TRBV4-1	.	.	TRBJ1-5	CASSLSDSYGVYSNQPQHF	TGCGCCAGCAGCCTATCGGACAGCTATGGGGTATATAGCAATCAGCCCCAGCATTTT
TRBV12-3/TRBV12-4	TRBD2	few	TRBJ2-2	CASTIAGSNTGELFF	TGTGCCAGCACCATAGCGGGATCGAACACCGGGGAGCTGTTTTTT
TRBV12-3/TRBV12-4	.	.	TRBJ1-1	CASSLVASGAFEAFF	TGTGCCAGCAGTTTAGTGGCCAGTGGGGCGTTTGAAGCTTTCTTT